The T cell receptor (beta chain) described here comes from a study of identical twins (dated by TCRdb to about 2016). Concerning the study at large: TCR alpha and beta repertoires from monozygotic twins, unrelated adults of various ages and cord blood were deep-sequenced to test whether fetal clonotypes persist. Replicate twin experiments were performed at different times using different library preparation protocols to rule out contamination.

Counted from cysteine to phenylalanine, this CDR3 has 14 amino acids. Of all the DNA, just the CDR3 is kept, 42 bases in frame from base 1. V is trimmed back by 6 bases and J by 1 base, and the junction contains 6 bases that no gene match accounts for. In the germline V gene (reference sequence), CDR1 corresponds to SEHNR and CDR2 to FQNEAQ. Libraries were prepared through 5' RACE. Reads for this sample came from an Illumina HiSeq 2000. Template switching added a universal primer binding site, and the final cDNA carried a unique molecular identifier that allowed TCR cDNA molecules to be counted accurately. Specific primers in the conserved constant-segment region were used to synthesize first-strand cDNA for TCR alpha and beta chains. Each cDNA library was double barcoded, with a SMART-Mk sample barcode plus Illumina barcodes, to control for contamination. TruSeq adapter sequences along with Illumina sample barcodes were introduced in two successive PCR steps. Sequencing of the TCR alpha and beta cDNA libraries was done on the Illumina HiSeq platform using custom primers. The original methods were these. MiGEC was used to process raw reads and extract unique molecular identifiers, and MiXCR was used to find CDR3 positions. For each individual, recombination models were inferred using an EM algorithm with the repgenHMM and IGoR tools. Shared clonotypes were analyzed with the tcR package in R, and sharing was normalized by the product of cloneset sizes. To study raw recombination without the effects of thymic and clonal selection, out-of-frame nonproductive sequences were analyzed. TCRdb cleaned the public reads at Q25 with fastp, built clones with MiXCR and kept in-frame beta chains. Records with the same CDR3 protein are collapsed into one entry carrying the most frequent genes and DNA. The V and J calls and clone size come from TCRdb's table, not from the authors' own analysis. Recorded for this sample are hundreds of thousands of distinct CDR3 sequences; 8.5% to 9.5% of them occurred a single time. In total, the top ten clones hold 0.98% of the sample.

General conclusions and limits of the study: Abundant cord blood beta clonotypes had fewer insertions, young adult naive repertoires showed a similar but weaker trend, and memory repertoires showed no such trend. Zero-insertion analyses could be partly confounded by invariant T cells such as MAIT and iNKT, though diverse VJ usage argued against such confounding for most clonotypes. Recombination models systematically underestimated out-of-frame TCR alpha sharing in monozygotic twins but agreed with sharing between unrelated individuals. The excess sharing between twins in beta out-of-frame sequences was weaker because fewer shared sequences reduced the signal-to-noise ratio. Compared with coincidental sharing between unrelated individuals, out-of-frame TCR alpha sequences shared between twins showed an excess of sequences with low generation probability. Because the same donors could not be followed over many years, the conclusions relied on cross-sectional statistical analysis.

Every donor in the study was a healthy Caucasian. The twin cohort consisted of three pairs of female monozygotic twins, all aged roughly 18 to 29 years. Peripheral blood mononuclear cells were used as the source from which RNA for TCR libraries was isolated. This clonotype has a count of ten or more. No antigen is known for it. No much larger clonotype is one base removed from it; base qualities were not supplied. These data also featured in a second study, about yellow fever vaccine responses in identical twins. The second publication reports: According to the authors, the vaccine-induced T cell response in identical twins seemed to be partly convergent and partly specific to each individual. In identical twins, the study followed T cell clones that responded to the vaccine with precision.

This receptor was taken from a woman aged 18-30 years in good health. This chain is built from TRBV7-9 and TRBJ2-7, with 7 bases matching TRBD1. The sequenced material came from PBMCs. CDR3 loop: CASSLGQVSYEQYF. Here is the DNA: TGTGCCAGCAGTCTCGGACAGGTTTCCTACGAGCAGTACTTC. The CDR3, completed at both ends by the reference TRBV7-9 and TRBJ2-7 genes, gives the full variable domain DTGVSQNPRHKITKRGQNVTFRCDPISEHNRLYWYRQTLGQGPEFLTYFQNEAQLEKSRLLSDRFSAERPKGSFSTLEIQRTEQGDSAMYLCASSLGQVSYEQYFGPGTRLTVT.